A single sample gave rise to the 26 T cell receptor beta chains below, sequenced in a study of breast tumors, draining lymph nodes, adjacent tissues. Breast cancer patients provided tissue from their axillary draining lymph nodes. From the multiplex PCR reads, TCRdb called clonotypes with MiXCR, one entry per CDR3 protein. The sample records about 180,000 distinct CDR3 sequences, roughly a third being singletons. The sample taken for sequencing was axillary lymph node tissue. These TCRs come from a female donor with breast cancer. Some clones in this sample may be carry-over from other donors' samples.

The rearrangement links TRBV20-1 to TRBJ2-3, with D possibly TRBD2 on 5 matching bases. Germline V gene lookup returns CDR1 DFQATT and CDR2 SNEGSKA (reference sequence). Trimming pared 5 bases from V and 4 bases from J, leaving 13 bases between. This CDR3 is 13 amino acids long. This CDR3 is CSARERVPDTQYF. CDR3 sequence (DNA): TGCAGTGCTCGGGAAAGGGTCCCAGATACGCAGTATTTT.

The table lists this clonotype with a few counts. Being one base from a much bigger clone, this may be a read error. CDR3 in DNA: TGTGCCAGCAGCGTAGATGATAGTGCTTACGAGCAGTCCTTC. Translated: CASSVDDSAYEQSF. The chain uses TRBV9 and TRBJ2-7; no clear D. The CDR3 is 14 amino acids. The germline CDR1 and CDR2 sequences are SGDLS and YYNGEE.

Only a few counts were recorded for this clonotype. The V call is TRBV3-1, the J call TRBJ2-1; D is undetermined. This CDR3 has 18 amino acids. Germline CDR1 reads LGHDT; CDR2 reads YNNKEL (reference sequence). Trimming stripped 4 bases from V and 0 bases from J, with 19 bases between. The chain's CDR3 is CASSLNLETGLSYNEQFF. CDR3 sequence (DNA): TGTGCCAGCAGCCTCAATCTTGAGACGGGCCTCTCCTACAATGAGCAGTTCTTC.

Of note for this clonotype: A much larger clone sits a single nucleotide away, making a read error possible. The gene calls are TRBV3-1 and TRBJ1-6; D unclear. This CDR3 contains 12 residues. Germline V gives CDR1 LGHDT, CDR2 YNNKEL (reference sequence). The CDR3 spells CASNQEHSPLHF. The DNA for the CDR3 is TGTGCCAGCAACCAAGAGCATTCACCCCTCCACTTT. Full variable domain (missing parts from reference TRBV3-1 and TRBJ1-6): DTAVSQTPKYLVTQMGNDKSIKCEQNLGHDTMYWYKQDSKKFLKIMFSYNNKELIINETVPNRFSPKSPDKAHLNLHINSLELGDSAVYFCASNQEHSPLHFGNGTRLTVT.

To note about this clonotype: A clone one base away is much larger, so this may be a read error. The chain uses TRBV7-8 and TRBJ2-1; 8 bases align to TRBD2. The J segment lost 7 bases and the V segment lost 1 base, leaving 9 bases of the junction unmatched. The CDR3 sequence is 16 residues long. Germline V lookup: CDR1 SGHVS, CDR2 FQNEAQ. The CDR3 DNA sequence: TGTGCCAGCAGCTTAGGGCATACTACGGGGGGGAATGAGCAGTTCTTC. The encoded protein is CASSLGHTTGGNEQFF.

This clonotype appeared a few times. DNA of the CDR3: TGTGCCAGCAGCTCCCAGGGGGGCACTGAAGCTTTCTTT. Its translation is CASSSQGGTEAFF. The gene calls are TRBV7-3 and TRBJ1-1, with TRBD1 identical over 7 bases. The CDR3 loop spans 13 amino acids. Per the germline V gene, CDR1 is SGHTA and CDR2 is FQGTGA. Trimming cost V 4 bases and J 4 bases; bases outside gene matches: 3.

This clonotype was recorded a few times. This clone may be a read error of a much larger clone one base away. The chain carries TRBV20-1 and TRBJ1-2; D is unresolved. Germline V gives CDR1 DFQATT, CDR2 SNEGSKA (reference sequence). The CDR3 loop spans 12 amino acids. The V gene lost 1 base and the J gene lost 3 bases, with 6 bases spanning the gap. The CDR3 sequence is CSARGRHYGYTF. CDR3 sequence (DNA): TGCAGTGCTAGAGGCAGGCACTATGGCTACACCTTC.

This clonotype occurred many times. V is TRBV7-3 and J is TRBJ2-1, with 8 bases matching TRBD1. The CDR3 consists of 15 residues. CDR1 is SGHTA and CDR2 is FQGTGA in the germline V gene. V lost 5 bases, J lost 7 bases, and 10 bases stayed unmatched. CDR3 protein: CASSLEPDRVNEQFF. CDR3 nucleotides: TGTGCCAGCAGCCTCGAACCGGACAGGGTGAATGAGCAGTTCTTC.

Turning to this clonotype: At one end, the junction sequence differs from germline, possibly due to a read error. The chain has TRBV7-2 and TRBJ2-1; D uncertain. This CDR3 comprises 16 residues. The germline gives CDR1 SGHTA, CDR2 FQGNSA. The CDR3 coding sequence is TGTGCCAGCAGCTTAGAAGGCAGCCTGTCCTACAGTGAGCAGTTCTTC. Protein sequence: CASSLEGSLSYSEQFF. Complete variable domain (other parts from reference TRBV7-2 and TRBJ2-1): GAGVSQSPSNKVTEKGKDVELRCDPISGHTALYWYRQSLGQGLEFLIYFQGNSAPDKSGLPSDRFSAERTGGSVSTLTIQRTQQEDSAVYLCASSLEGSLSYSEQFFGPGTRLTVL.

This clonotype has at least ten counts. The genes are TRBV7-8 and TRBJ2-1; D unclear. Germline V lookup: CDR1 SGHVS, CDR2 FQNEAQ. There are 10 residues in the CDR3. Trimming took off 6 bases at V and 7 bases at J, with 4 bases between the two ends. CDR3 sequence reads: CASRGNEQFF. DNA of the CDR3: TGTGCCAGCAGGGGAAATGAGCAGTTCTTC. The full variable domain, rest sourced from reference TRBV7-8 and TRBJ2-1, is GAGVSQSPRYKVAKRGQDVALRCDPISGHVSLFWYQQALGQGPEFLTYFQNEAQLDKSGLPSDRFFAERPEGSVSTLKIQRTQQEDSAVYLCASRGNEQFFGPGTRLTVL.

The genes are TRBV5-5 and TRBJ1-1; D is unresolved. Germline CDR1 reads SGHKS; CDR2 reads YYEKEE (reference sequence). The germline V and J ends were trimmed by 0 bases and 3 bases, with 12 bases remaining between them. This CDR3 has 15 amino acids. Here the CDR3 DNA reads TGTGCCAGCAGCTTGGTGAGGGAGTCTCACACTGAAGCTTTCTTT. Translation: CASSLVRESHTEAFF.

The chain combines TRBV27 with TRBJ2-3; a possible D gene is TRBD1 (5 bases). The germline V gene encodes CDR1 MNHEY and CDR2 SMNVEV (reference sequence). The CDR3 is 13 amino acids. Deletions cut 1 base from V and 11 bases from J, with 13 bases between. As DNA, the CDR3 is TGTGCCAGCAGTTTATGGGTGGACAATGAGCAGTATTTT. This encodes CASSLWVDNEQYF.

A note on this clonotype: This could be a read error, since a much larger clone is one nucleotide away. This chain connects TRBV3-1 to TRBJ1-6, with D uncertain. This CDR3 has 14 residues. CDR1 and CDR2 (germline): LGHDT, YNNKEL (reference sequence). The CDR3 protein is CTSSQTRLNSPLHF. The CDR3 DNA is TGTACCAGCAGCCAAACAAGGCTTAATTCACCCCTCCACTTT.

The rearrangement links TRBV10-3 to TRBJ1-5, with D perhaps matching TRBD1 (5 bases). The CDR3 consists of 14 residues. From germline, CDR1 is ENHRY and CDR2 SYGVKD. V gave up 6 bases and J gave up 0 bases, with 9 bases separating them. The CDR3 nucleotides are TGTGCCATCAGCCGGGACGATAGCAATCAGCCCCAGCATTTT. This sequence encodes CAISRDDSNQPQHF.

As concerns this clonotype: Since a much larger clone is just one base distant, this may be a read error. V usage is TRBV5-4 and J usage is TRBJ2-7; perhaps TRBD1 as D (6 bases). V shed 2 bases and J shed 5 bases, with 11 bases lying between them. CDR3 size: 13 residues. The germline CDR1 and CDR2 sequences are SGHNT and YYREEE (reference sequence). In DNA form, the CDR3 reads TGTGCCAGCAGCTTAAACAGGGCCGACGAGCAGTACTTC. It codes for CASSLNRADEQYF.

This clonotype was observed at least ten times. This chain connects TRBV12-3 or TRBV12-4 to TRBJ2-3; 7 bases agree with TRBD1. The CDR3 runs 15 residues. With V trimmed by 0 bases and J by 2 bases, 2 bases remained unmatched. Here the CDR3 DNA reads TGTGCCAGCAGTTTAGCGGGACAGACCACAGATACGCAGTATTTT. As protein: CASSLAGQTTDTQYF.

V usage is TRBV7-9 and J usage is TRBJ2-7, with 10 bases lining up with TRBD1. CDR3 length: 16 amino acids. Germline V gene lookup returns CDR1 SEHNR and CDR2 FQNEAQ (reference sequence). The V gene end was trimmed by 4 bases and the J gene end by 3 bases; junction bases not matched to a gene: 9. CDR3 sequence: CASSSLGQGTRYEQYF. The CDR3 nucleotides are TGTGCCAGCAGCTCCCTGGGACAGGGGACCCGCTACGAGCAGTACTTC.

V and J are TRBV7-8 and TRBJ2-3; D is unclear. Trimming took off 3 bases at V and 11 bases at J, with 18 bases between the two ends. CDR1 and CDR2 (germline): SGHVS, FQNEAQ. CDR3 length: 14 residues. CDR3 sequence (DNA): TGTGCCAGCAGCTTCGTAGCAGTCTACAATGAGCAGTATTTT. This translates into CASSFVAVYNEQYF.

The V gene is TRBV18, the J gene TRBJ1-2; no definite D call. The CDR3 contains 17 residues. CDR1 is KGHSH and CDR2 is LQKENI in the germline V gene. The germline V and J ends were trimmed by 4 bases and 0 bases, with 18 bases remaining between them. Here the CDR3 reads CASSQASKVSTNYGYTF. The DNA for the CDR3 is TGTGCCAGCTCACAGGCCTCCAAAGTCTCGACTAACTATGGCTACACCTTC. The full variable domain, in which reference TRBV18 and TRBJ1-2 provide the parts outside the CDR3, is NAGVMQNPRHLVRRRGQEARLRCSPMKGHSHVYWYRQLPEEGLKFMVYLQKENIIDESGMPKERFSAEFPKEGPSILRIQQVVRGDSAAYFCASSQASKVSTNYGYTFGSGTRLTVV.

The V gene is TRBV7-2, the J gene TRBJ1-2; 8 nucleotides agree with TRBD1. The germline CDR1 and CDR2 sequences are SGHTA and FQGNSA. J was trimmed by 8 bases and V by 5 bases; bases with no gene match: 16. The CDR3 is 16 residues long. The CDR3 region has the DNA TGTGCCAGCAGCCGCATGGGGACAGGAAGGGATGGAGGCTACACCTTC. Residues: CASSRMGTGRDGGYTF.

In this sample, this clonotype turned up many times. This chain connects TRBV2 to TRBJ2-3, with 7 bases aligning to TRBD1. This CDR3 contains 16 residues. V lost 4 bases and J lost 2; bases outside the gene matches: 9. Germline V lookup: CDR1 SNHLY, CDR2 FYNNEI. The CDR3 here is CASSGRQGVPTDTQYF. Written as DNA, the CDR3 is TGTGCCAGCAGTGGACGACAGGGAGTCCCCACAGATACGCAGTATTTT.

In this sample, this clonotype turned up many times. The gene calls are TRBV7-8 and TRBJ2-7, with 8 bases lining up with TRBD2. CDR1 is SGHVS and CDR2 is FQNEAQ in the germline V gene. The CDR3 covers 15 residues. The ends lost 2 bases at V and 2 bases at J; junction bases unmatched: 5. CDR3: CASSLWSGSTYEQYF. As DNA, the CDR3 is TGTGCCAGCAGCTTATGGAGCGGGAGTACCTACGAGCAGTACTTC.

This chain links TRBV7-2 with TRBJ2-5, with 10 bases identical to TRBD2. Germline CDR1 and CDR2: SGHTA and FQGNSA. This CDR3 is 15 amino acids long. V trimming: 2 bases; J trimming: 1 base; junction bases outside the gene matches: 1. The CDR3 region is CASSLRTSGQETQYF. The CDR3 DNA reads as TGTGCCAGCAGCTTACGGACTAGCGGCCAAGAGACCCAGTACTTC.

This clonotype was seen ten or more times. The chain couples TRBV7-9 to TRBJ1-4; D gene ambiguous. This CDR3 comprises 11 residues. Trimming shortened V by 2 bases and J by 8 bases, and 3 bases separated the two germline ends. Germline V gene sequence: CDR1 SEHNR, CDR2 FQNEAQ (reference sequence). The DNA of the CDR3 is TGTGCCAGCAGCTTAAGGGAAAAACTGTTTTTT. Its translation is CASSLREKLFF.

Comment on this clonotype: Because it lacks the conserved phenylalanine or tryptophan at the end, this CDR3 is likely a read error. It is unclear where the CDR3 begins or ends on the DNA, so no DNA is shown, and the CDR3 is as TCRdb lists it. The chain is built from TRBV11-2 and TRBJ2-5. The CDR3 adds up to 11 amino acids, both ends counted. Germline V lookup: CDR1 SGHAT, CDR2 FQNNGV. The CDR3 sequence: CASSLGRSEFY.

With respect to this clonotype: Possible read error: a much larger clone is one base away. Likely a read error: the CDR3 ends without its conserved phenylalanine or tryptophan. The DNA for the CDR3 is TGTGCCAGCAGCTTAACAGTCCGGGCAGCTGGAAACACCATATATCTT. It codes for CASSLTVRAAGNTIYL. The gene calls are TRBV7-3 and TRBJ1-3; D is unclear. This CDR3 has 16 amino acids. CDR1 and CDR2 from the germline V gene are SGHTA and FQGTGA. V was pared by 0 bases and J by 2 bases, with 11 bases between.